This T cell receptor (beta chain) derives from a study of T cell responses to AZD1222 COVID-19 vaccine. J lost 4 bases, V lost 4 bases, and 9 bases had no gene match. This CDR3 has 15 amino acids. Per germline, CDR1 SGHRS and CDR2 YFSETQ. General study points: Only a handful of AZD1222 recipients, several in all, had baseline seropositivity. Among the donors, most were white British and more were female, and clonal diversity was possibly underestimated.

A note on this clone: What it binds is not known.

Data came from immunoSEQ multiplex PCR; TCRdb stores just in-frame clones and leaves some out. The sample yields about 110,000 clones, about 90% seen once. V usage is TRBV5-1 and J usage is TRBJ1-2; TRBD1 matches at 8 bases. This sequence originates from an adult in good health. Sequenced material: peripheral blood, taken on day 0 of AZD1222 vaccination. This CDR3 reads CASSPTGGPGYGYTF. The CDR3 DNA is TGCGCCAGCAGCCCCACAGGGGGGCCGGGCTATGGCTACACCTTC.